The T cell receptor (beta chain) described here comes from a study of T cells in Graves' hyperthyroidism and ophthalmopathy. General study points: Ophthalmopathy stood apart from stable hyperthyroidism in a 13 V-J model. Most clonotypes expanded in the thyroid (above 0.001) were also present in blood.

Germline values: CDR1 KGHDR, CDR2 SFDVKD. The CDR3 consists of 12 residues. The germline V and J ends were trimmed by 10 bases and 3 bases, with 9 bases remaining between them. Using RNA transcripts as the source, TCR beta CDR3 regions were amplified. With the HTBI primer set, the TCR CDR3 went through a first round of RT-PCR. TCRdb re-called the multiplex PCR reads with MiXCR, one entry per CDR3 protein. The sample contains about 360,000 distinct CDR3 sequences, roughly 13% of which appear only once. Over 18 months, lack of ophthalmopathy progression marked Graves' hyperthyroidism as stable. This clonotype was counted between two and nine times. The target antigen is unknown.

Material for sequencing was blood. V usage is TRBV24-1 and J usage is TRBJ1-5; D perhaps matches TRBD1 (6 bases). The clonotype was recovered from a woman younger than 35 with Graves' hyperthyroidism. CDR3 nucleotides: TGTGCCACTCAGGGGACCAATCAGCCCCAGCATTTT. Protein sequence: CATQGTNQPQHF.